Sequencing of this T cell receptor (beta chain) was carried out in a study of T cells in Graves' hyperthyroidism and ophthalmopathy. TCR beta CDR3 regions were amplified from RNA. The HTBI set primed first-round TCR CDR3 RT-PCR. One entry per CDR3 protein, called by TCRdb with MiXCR from the multiplex PCR reads. This repertoire shows approximately 420,000 distinct CDR3 sequences, roughly 13% found once; its top ten account for 5.3%. The study defined stable Graves' hyperthyroidism as no ophthalmopathy progression within 18 months. Exclusion followed for patients with uncontrolled infection, other autoimmune disease, pregnancy or lactation. PBMCs were collected from a roughly 9.7 ml volume of fresh peripheral blood. The CDR3 is 14 residues long. The J segment lost 4 bases and the V segment lost 2 bases, leaving 4 bases of the junction unmatched. The germline V gene has CDR1 KGHSH and CDR2 LQKENI.

This sequence originates from a woman between 18 and 30 years old with Graves' hyperthyroidism. This chain links TRBV18 with TRBJ2-5, with TRBD1 matching over 7 bases. Sequencing was done on a sample of blood. CDR3 loop: CASSPGQVTETQYF. CDR3 DNA sequence: TGTGCCAGCTCACCAGGACAGGTGACAGAGACCCAGTACTTC.